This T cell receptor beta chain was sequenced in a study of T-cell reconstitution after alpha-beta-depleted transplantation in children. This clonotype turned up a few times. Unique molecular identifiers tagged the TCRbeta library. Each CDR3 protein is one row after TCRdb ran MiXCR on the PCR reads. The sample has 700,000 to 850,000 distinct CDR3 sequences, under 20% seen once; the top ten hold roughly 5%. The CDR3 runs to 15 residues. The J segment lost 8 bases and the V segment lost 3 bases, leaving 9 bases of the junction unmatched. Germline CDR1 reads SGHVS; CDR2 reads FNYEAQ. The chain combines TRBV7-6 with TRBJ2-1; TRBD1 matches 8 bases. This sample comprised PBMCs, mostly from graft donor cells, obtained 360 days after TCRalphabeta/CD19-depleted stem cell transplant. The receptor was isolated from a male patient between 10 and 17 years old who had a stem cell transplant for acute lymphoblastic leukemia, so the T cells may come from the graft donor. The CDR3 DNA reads TGTGCCAGCAGCTTCCGTTACAGGGGGGCGCATGAGCAGTTCTTC. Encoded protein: CASSFRYRGAHEQFF.